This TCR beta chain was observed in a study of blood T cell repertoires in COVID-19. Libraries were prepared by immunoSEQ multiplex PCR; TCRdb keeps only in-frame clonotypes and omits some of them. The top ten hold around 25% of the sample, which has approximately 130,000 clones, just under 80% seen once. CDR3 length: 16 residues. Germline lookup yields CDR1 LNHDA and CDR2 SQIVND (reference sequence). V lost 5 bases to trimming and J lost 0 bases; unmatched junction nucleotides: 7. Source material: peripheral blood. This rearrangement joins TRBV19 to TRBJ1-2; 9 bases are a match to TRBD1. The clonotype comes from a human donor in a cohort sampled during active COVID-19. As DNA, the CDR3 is TGTGCCAGTAGTTTCGGACAGGGGTGGACTAACTATGGCTACACCTTC. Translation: CASSFGQGWTNYGYTF. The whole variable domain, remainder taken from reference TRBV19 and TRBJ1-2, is DGGITQSPKYLFRKEGQNVTLSCEQNLNHDAMYWYRQDPGQGLRLIYYSQIVNDFQKGDIAEGYSVSREKKESFPLTVTSAQKNPTAFYLCASSFGQGWTNYGYTFGSGTRLTVV.